A single sample gave rise to the 21 T cell receptor beta chains below, sequenced in a study of vaccination effects on CD4 cells after COVID-19. Only in-frame clones appear in the TCRdb table, and some are missing; sequencing was by immunoSEQ multiplex PCR. This table has 20,000 to 25,000 clones, roughly 70% appearing once. These receptors have no identified antigens. Viral peptide pool expansion of antigen-specific CD4+ T cells preceded sequencing in the ViraFEST assay. Isolation of CD4+ T cells took place after about nine days of culture. In the vaccine recipients, nucleocapsid antibodies were negative and there was no prior SARS-CoV-2 infection. The sequences come from CD4+ T cells from PBMCs cultured with HCoV-NL63 spike peptides, collected before COVID-19 vaccination. All receptors come from a human donor who received a COVID-19 vaccine.

The rearrangement joins TRBV6-5 to TRBJ2-2, with D perhaps matching TRBD2 (5 bases). The V gene's germline CDR1 is MNHEY and CDR2 SVGAGI. With 7 bases removed from V and 5 bases from J, the gap between germline ends came to 17 bases. The length of the CDR3 is 15 residues. CDR3 residues: CASTLDGGVTGELFF. CDR3 DNA sequence: TGTGCCAGCACCCTGGACGGAGGAGTAACCGGGGAGCTGTTTTTT.

The chain combines TRBV21-1 with TRBJ2-3; TRBD2, the table's D call, was not compared with the DNA. TRBV21-1 is described as a pseudogene. The CDR3 covers 17 residues. The CDR3 DNA follows: TGTGCCAGCAGAAAAAAAAGACTAGCGGGGGTCACAGATACGCAGTATTTT. Translated, it gives CASRKKRLAGVTDTQYF.

The CDR3 region is CASSPGQNYGYTF. Here the CDR3 DNA reads TGTGCCAGCAGCCCCGGACAGAACTATGGCTACACCTTC. The chain employs TRBV11-2 and TRBJ1-2; TRBD1 might be the D (6 bases). Germline V gives CDR1 SGHAT, CDR2 FQNNGV. This CDR3 is built from 13 residues. Trimming removed 5 bases at V and 2 bases at J, with 9 bases between.

The chain couples TRBV6-5 to TRBJ2-1; 7 bases are a match to TRBD1. The V gene end was trimmed by 2 bases and the J gene end by 8 bases; junction bases not matched to a gene: 9. This CDR3 has 15 residues. From germline, CDR1 is MNHEY and CDR2 SVGAGI. The CDR3: CASSYLDSRGYEQFF. The CDR3 bases are TGTGCCAGCAGTTACCTGGACTCCAGGGGGTATGAGCAGTTCTTC.

This clone rates as medium-sized. This chain uses TRBV7-2 with TRBJ2-5; tentatively, D is TRBD1 or TRBD2 (5 bases each). Between the trimmed V and J ends, which lost 5 bases and 5 bases, there was a span of 18 bases. The CDR3 has 15 residues. Germline CDR1 and CDR2: SGHTA and FQGNSA. CDR3: CASSVDYLRAETQYF. The DNA for the CDR3 is TGTGCCAGCAGCGTAGACTACCTCAGGGCTGAGACCCAGTACTTC.

This clone showed up just a few times. V gene TRBV20-1 combines with J gene TRBJ2-2; D remains unclear. V lost 3 bases and J lost 0, with 11 bases in between. CDR1 DFQATT and CDR2 SNEGSKA come from the germline V gene (reference sequence). CDR3 length: 15 amino acids. CDR3 region: CSASVGHANTGELFF. The CDR3 DNA sequence: TGCAGTGCTAGTGTTGGCCATGCGAACACCGGGGAGCTGTTTTTT.

The CDR3 DNA follows: TGTGCCAGCAGCCCTGGGACAATAGTCCCCTACGAGCAGTACTTC. Protein: CASSPGTIVPYEQYF. The chain joins TRBV11-2 to TRBJ2-7; D is possibly TRBD1 (6 bases). The V end lost 5 bases, the J end lost 2 bases, and 16 bases lay between the germline ends. The CDR3 totals 15 residues. CDR1 is SGHAT and CDR2 is FQNNGV in the germline V gene.

There are a few counts of this clone. This chain links TRBV5-1 with TRBJ1-1, with D unresolved. Germline V gene data show CDR1 as SGHRS and CDR2 as YFSETQ. With 3 bases removed from V and 8 bases from J, the gap between germline ends came to 20 bases. This CDR3 has 15 amino acids. The CDR3 loop is CASSSGMGGWEEAFF. The DNA of the CDR3 is TGCGCCAGCAGCTCGGGGATGGGCGGTTGGGAAGAAGCTTTCTTT.

The chain recombines TRBV6-5 with TRBJ1-1, with D unclear. The ends were cut back, 8 bases at V and 1 base at J, with 8 bases in the middle. The germline V gene encodes CDR1 MNHEY and CDR2 SVGAGI. The CDR3 is 12 amino acids. CDR3 amino acids: CASVRQNTEAFF. CDR3 in DNA: TGTGCCAGCGTAAGACAGAACACTGAAGCTTTCTTT.

This rearrangement joins TRBV19 to TRBJ2-2; 11 bases match TRBD2. CDR1 is LNHDA and CDR2 is SQIVND in the germline V gene (reference sequence). After removal of 5 bases from V and 4 bases from J, the junction contained 12 bases not matched to a gene. The CDR3 consists of 18 residues. The CDR3 loop reads CASSLYLAGGSVTGELFF. CDR3 coding DNA: TGTGCCAGTAGTCTTTATCTAGCGGGAGGATCGGTCACCGGGGAGCTGTTTTTT.

The chain recombines TRBV11-2 with TRBJ2-7; 9 bases agree with TRBD1. Trimming took 1 base from V and 2 from J; bases not matched to a gene: 3. The CDR3 spans 15 residues. CDR1 is SGHAT and CDR2 is FQNNGV in the germline V gene. The CDR3 sequence is CASSLVTGGTYEQYF. CDR3 DNA: TGTGCCAGCAGCTTAGTGACAGGGGGGACCTACGAGCAGTACTTC.

This chain connects TRBV5-6 to TRBJ1-2, with D possibly being TRBD1 (6 bases). The length of the CDR3 is 14 residues. With 4 bases removed from V and 4 bases from J, the gap between germline ends came to 14 bases. In germline, CDR1 is SGHDT, CDR2 YYEEEE. CDR3 sequence (DNA): TGTGCCAGCAGCAGCATACAGGGACTCTATGGCTACACCTTC. Its protein product is CASSSIQGLYGYTF.

CDR3 nucleotides: TGTGCCAGCTCACCACGGACAGCGGGGGACTACTACGAGCAGTACTTC. It specifies CASSPRTAGDYYEQYF. V and J are TRBV18 and TRBJ2-7, with TRBD2 matching 8 bases. Germline V gene sequence: CDR1 KGHSH, CDR2 LQKENI. The trim removed 1 base at V and 3 bases at J, leaving 8 bases unmatched. The CDR3 is 16 amino acids.

The chain recombines TRBV2 with TRBJ2-5; D is unresolved. Germline loops: CDR1 SNHLY, CDR2 FYNNEI. CDR3 length: 12 residues. The V gene lost 5 bases and the J gene lost 5 bases, with 9 bases spanning the gap. The CDR3 sequence is CASSRTSETQYF. CDR3 in DNA: TGTGCCAGCAGTCGAACTTCGGAGACCCAGTACTTC.

The chain is built from TRBV10-3 and TRBJ1-3; perhaps TRBD1 as D (5 bases). Germline V gene lookup returns CDR1 ENHRY and CDR2 SYGVKD. The CDR3 consists of 13 residues. The V gene lost 7 bases and the J gene lost 4 bases, with 11 bases spanning the gap. CDR3 region: CAITPDTGNTIYF. In DNA form, the CDR3 reads TGTGCCATCACCCCGGACACCGGAAACACCATATATTTT.

The V and J genes are TRBV20-1 and TRBJ1-5; D is ambiguous. Germline V lookup: CDR1 DFQATT, CDR2 SNEGSKA (reference sequence). Trimming removed 3 bases at V and 6 bases at J, with 12 bases between. The CDR3 totals 13 residues. The CDR3 bases are TGCAGTGCTAGTCGCGGAGGCGGTCAGCCCCAGCATTTT. It codes for CSASRGGGQPQHF.

This chain links TRBV5-6 with TRBJ1-3, with D hard to call. The CDR3 totals 15 residues. Between the trimmed V and J ends, which lost 2 bases and 0 bases, there was a span of 9 bases. Germline lookup yields CDR1 SGHDT and CDR2 YYEEEE. The CDR3 nucleotides read TGTGCCAGCAGCTTAAATCGGTACTCTGGAAACACCATATATTTT. Translation gives CASSLNRYSGNTIYF. Supplemented by reference TRBV5-6 and TRBJ1-3, the full variable domain reads DAGVTQSPTHLIKTRGQQVTLRCSPKSGHDTVSWYQQALGQGPQFIFQYYEEEERQRGNFPDRFSGHQFPNYSSELNVNALLLGDSALYLCASSLNRYSGNTIYFGEGSWLTVV.

This clone is labeled medium-sized (0.01 to 0.1%). The chain has TRBV20-1 and TRBJ1-2; the D gene is possibly TRBD1 (6 bases). The germline V gene encodes CDR1 DFQATT and CDR2 SNEGSKA (reference sequence). V was pared by 3 bases and J by 0 bases, with 17 bases between. The CDR3 sequence is 16 residues long. The CDR3 DNA is TGCAGTGCTAGTAGTCACTCACAGGGCTCTAACTATGGCTACACCTTC. It encodes CSASSHSQGSNYGYTF.

This clone was detected a few times. The rearrangement joins TRBV10-3 to TRBJ1-5; weak D call: TRBD1 (5 bases). CDR1 and CDR2 (germline): ENHRY, SYGVKD. V was clipped by 3 bases and J by 6 bases, with 12 bases between them. The CDR3 extends over 14 amino acids. The CDR3 DNA is TGTGCCATCAGTGAACTACAGGCCAGTCAGCCCCAGCATTTT. This translates into CAISELQASQPQHF.

This clone turned up a few times. The chain employs TRBV4-1 and TRBJ2-1; D gene unclear. Deletions cut 2 bases from V and 7 bases from J, with 9 bases between. The CDR3 runs 13 residues. Germline CDR1 reads MGHRA; CDR2 reads YSYEKL. CDR3 DNA sequence: TGCGCCAGCAGCCAACCTGCCGGGAATGAGCAGTTCTTC. Its protein is CASSQPAGNEQFF.

This sequence joins TRBV2 and TRBJ1-1; D might be TRBD1 (5 bases). Germline V gives CDR1 SNHLY, CDR2 FYNNEI. V was pared by 8 bases and J by 9 bases, with 25 bases between. The CDR3 consists of 15 residues. CDR3 sequence: CASRNPPREESQAFF. Here the CDR3 DNA reads TGTGCCAGCCGCAACCCCCCCAGGGAAGAGAGCCAAGCTTTCTTT.